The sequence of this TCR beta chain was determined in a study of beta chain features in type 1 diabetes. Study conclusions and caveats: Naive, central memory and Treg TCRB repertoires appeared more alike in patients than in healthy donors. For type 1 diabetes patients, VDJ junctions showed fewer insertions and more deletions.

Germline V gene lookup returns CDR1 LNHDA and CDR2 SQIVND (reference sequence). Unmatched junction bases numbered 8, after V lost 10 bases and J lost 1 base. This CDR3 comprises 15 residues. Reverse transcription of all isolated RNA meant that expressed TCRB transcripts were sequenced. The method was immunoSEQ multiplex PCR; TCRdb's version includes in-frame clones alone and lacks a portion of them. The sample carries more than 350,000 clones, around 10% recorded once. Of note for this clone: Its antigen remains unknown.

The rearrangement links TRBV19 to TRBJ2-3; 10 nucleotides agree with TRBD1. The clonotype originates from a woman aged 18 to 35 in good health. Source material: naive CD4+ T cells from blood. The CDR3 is CATKPGQGRTDTQYF. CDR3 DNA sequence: TGTGCCACAAAACCGGGACAGGGGCGCACAGATACGCAGTATTTT.